These 5 T cell receptor beta chains were sequenced from one sample in a study of OX40 agonist ivuxolimab in advanced cancers. Only in-frame clones appear in the TCRdb table, and some are missing; sequencing was by immunoSEQ multiplex PCR. The profile covers roughly 60,000 clones, with over 70% appearing a single time and around 2.1% taken by the ten largest. Specimen: CD4+ or CD8+ T cells sorted from blood, collected in a trial of the OX40 agonist ivuxolimab. All receptors derive from an adult with an advanced solid tumor such as melanoma, head and neck, liver or kidney cancer.

The J gene is TRBJ2-3, the V gene TRBV10-3; tentative D call: TRBD2 (5 bases). Looked up from germline, CDR1 is ENHRY and CDR2 is SYGVKD. Trimming stripped 6 bases from V and 6 bases from J, with 22 bases between. This CDR3 contains 16 residues. In DNA, the CDR3 is TGTGCCATCAGGGCCCTCGGCGCGGGTGGGTCTGATACGCAGTATTTT. Translating it yields CAIRALGAGGSDTQYF.

This chain uses TRBV11-2 with TRBJ2-7; tentative D call: TRBD1 (6 bases). V dropped 6 bases and J dropped 0 bases, with 12 bases sitting between them. This CDR3 is 14 amino acids long. Germline V gene data show CDR1 as SGHAT and CDR2 as FQNNGV. As DNA, the CDR3 is TGTGCCAGCAGGCAGGGGTACAGCTCCTACGAGCAGTACTTC. Protein sequence: CASRQGYSSYEQYF.

This chain uses TRBV19 with TRBJ2-2, with D possibly TRBD1 on 6 matching bases. This CDR3 contains 13 residues. Germline CDR1 LNHDA, CDR2 SQIVND (reference sequence). Trimming took off 4 bases at V and 6 bases at J, with 9 bases between the two ends. The CDR3 loop is CASSRGQAGELFF. The CDR3 region has the DNA TGTGCCAGTAGTAGGGGACAAGCCGGGGAGCTGTTTTTT.

This clone qualifies as medium-sized (0.01 to 0.1%). This chain links TRBV5-1 with TRBJ2-7; D ambiguous. Trimming removed 0 bases at V and 3 bases at J, with 10 bases between. Germline V gene data show CDR1 as SGHRS and CDR2 as YFSETQ. This CDR3 has 14 amino acids. Written as DNA, the CDR3 is TGCGCCAGCAGCTTGGTTCCAGGCCTCTACGAGCAGTACTTC. It codes for CASSLVPGLYEQYF.

V usage is TRBV6-1 and J usage is TRBJ2-3; D is tentatively TRBD1 or TRBD2 (5 bases each). CDR1 and CDR2 (germline): MNHNS, SASEGT. With 2 bases removed from V and 4 bases from J, the gap between germline ends came to 16 bases. The CDR3 length is 16 residues. The DNA for the CDR3 is TGTGCCAGCAGTGAACGGGGCGGAGTTTCTCCAGATACGCAGTATTTT. This codes for CASSERGGVSPDTQYF.